The source of this TCR beta chain is a study of T-cell reconstitution after alpha-beta-depleted transplantation in children. TCRbeta library preparation incorporated unique molecular identifiers. TCRdb processed the PCR reads anew with MiXCR; each CDR3 protein has one entry. The repertoire holds approximately 400,000 distinct CDR3 sequences, with approximately 10% as singletons. V was pared by 6 bases and J by 15 bases, with 8 bases of the junction left unmatched. CDR3 size: 11 residues. Germline values: CDR1 ENHRY, CDR2 SYGVKD. The material was PBMCs from the stem cell graft donor, obtained from the stem cell graft. The clonotype comes from a human donor who donated a stem cell graft to a child with acute myeloid leukemia. This sequence joins TRBV10-3 and TRBJ2-4, with TRBD2 matching 7 bases. The CDR3 bases are TGTGCCATCAGCGCGGGAGAGGTGCGGTACTTC. Protein sequence: CAISAGEVRYF.